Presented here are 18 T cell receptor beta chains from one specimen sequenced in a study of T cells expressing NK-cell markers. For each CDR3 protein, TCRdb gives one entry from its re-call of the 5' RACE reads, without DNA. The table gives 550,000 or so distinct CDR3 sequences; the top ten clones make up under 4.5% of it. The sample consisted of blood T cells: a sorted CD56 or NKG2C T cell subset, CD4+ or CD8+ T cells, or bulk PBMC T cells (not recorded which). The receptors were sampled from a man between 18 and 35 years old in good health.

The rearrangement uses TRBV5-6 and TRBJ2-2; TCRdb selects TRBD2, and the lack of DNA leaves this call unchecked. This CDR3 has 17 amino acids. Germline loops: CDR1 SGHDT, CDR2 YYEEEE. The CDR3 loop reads CASSRGLADANTGELFF.

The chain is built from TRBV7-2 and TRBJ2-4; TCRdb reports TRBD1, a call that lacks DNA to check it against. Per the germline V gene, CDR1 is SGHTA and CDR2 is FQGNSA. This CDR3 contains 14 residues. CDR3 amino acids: CASSLKGGPSIQYF.

The CDR3 spells CASSYRGQRDYNEQFF. The chain has TRBV6-2 or TRBV6-3 and TRBJ2-1; TCRdb calls TRBD2, which cannot be checked without DNA. This CDR3 spans 16 amino acids. The germline gives CDR1 MNHEY, CDR2 SVGEGT.

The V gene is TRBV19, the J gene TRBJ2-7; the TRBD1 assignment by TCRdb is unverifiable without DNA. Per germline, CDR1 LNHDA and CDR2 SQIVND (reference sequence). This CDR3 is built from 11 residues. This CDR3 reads CASSIGGEQYF.

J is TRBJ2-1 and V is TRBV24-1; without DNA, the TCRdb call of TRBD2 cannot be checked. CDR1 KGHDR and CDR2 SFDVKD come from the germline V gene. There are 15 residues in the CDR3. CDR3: CATSDPGLEFNEQFF.

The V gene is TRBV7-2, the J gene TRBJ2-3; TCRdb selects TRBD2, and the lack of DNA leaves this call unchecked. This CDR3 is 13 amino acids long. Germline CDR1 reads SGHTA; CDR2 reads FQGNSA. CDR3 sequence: CASSLGGVNTQYF. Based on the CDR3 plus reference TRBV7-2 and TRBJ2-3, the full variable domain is GAGVSQSPSNKVTEKGKDVELRCDPISGHTALYWYRQSLGQGLEFLIYFQGNSAPDKSGLPSDRFSAERTGGSVSTLTIQRTQQEDSAVYLCASSLGGVNTQYFGPGTRLTVL.

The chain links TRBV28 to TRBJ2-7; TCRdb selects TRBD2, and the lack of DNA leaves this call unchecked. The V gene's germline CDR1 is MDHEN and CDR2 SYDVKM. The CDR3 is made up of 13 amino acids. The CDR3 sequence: CASSGTFSYEQYF.

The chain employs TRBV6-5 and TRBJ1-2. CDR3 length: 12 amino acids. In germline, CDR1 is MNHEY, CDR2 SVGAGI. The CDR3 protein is CASSYGGNGYTF.

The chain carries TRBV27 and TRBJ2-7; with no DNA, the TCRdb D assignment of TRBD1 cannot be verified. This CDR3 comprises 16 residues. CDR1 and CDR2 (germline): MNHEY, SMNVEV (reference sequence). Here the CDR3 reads CASSSGQYLLAYEQYF.

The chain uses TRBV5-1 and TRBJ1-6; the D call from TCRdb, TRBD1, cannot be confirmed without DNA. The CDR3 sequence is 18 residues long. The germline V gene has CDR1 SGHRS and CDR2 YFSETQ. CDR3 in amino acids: CASKQGDREPDRGSPLHF.

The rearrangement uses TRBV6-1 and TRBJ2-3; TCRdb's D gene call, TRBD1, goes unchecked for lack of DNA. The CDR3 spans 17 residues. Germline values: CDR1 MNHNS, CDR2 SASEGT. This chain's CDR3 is CASSPGVVGRLKDTQYF.

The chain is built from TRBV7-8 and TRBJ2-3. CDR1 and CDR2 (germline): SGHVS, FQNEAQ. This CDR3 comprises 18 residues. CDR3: CASSSGWSEKDKRDTQYF.

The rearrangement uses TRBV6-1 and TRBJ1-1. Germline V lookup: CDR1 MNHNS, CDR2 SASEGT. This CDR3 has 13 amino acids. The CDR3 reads CATGGAWDTEAFF.

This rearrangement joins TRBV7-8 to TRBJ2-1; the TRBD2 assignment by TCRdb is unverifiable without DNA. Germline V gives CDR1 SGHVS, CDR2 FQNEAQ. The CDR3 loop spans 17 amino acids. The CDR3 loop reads CASSLVGLAGVYNEQFF.

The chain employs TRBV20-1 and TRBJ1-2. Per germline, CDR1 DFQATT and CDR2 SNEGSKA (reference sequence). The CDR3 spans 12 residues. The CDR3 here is CSASGRNYGYTF.

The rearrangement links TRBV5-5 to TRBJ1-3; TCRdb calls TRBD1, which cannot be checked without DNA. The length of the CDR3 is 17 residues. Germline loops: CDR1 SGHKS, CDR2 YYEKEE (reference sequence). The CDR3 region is CASSNLAGQVSGNTIYF.

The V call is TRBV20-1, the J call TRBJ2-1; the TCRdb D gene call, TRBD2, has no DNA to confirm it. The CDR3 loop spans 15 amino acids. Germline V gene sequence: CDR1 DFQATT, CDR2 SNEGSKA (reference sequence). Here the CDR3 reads CSARPQTDYDNEQFF.

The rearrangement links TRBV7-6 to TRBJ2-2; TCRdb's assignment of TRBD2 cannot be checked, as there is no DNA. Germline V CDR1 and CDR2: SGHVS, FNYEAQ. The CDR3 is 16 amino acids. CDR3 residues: CASSRGGLAITGELFF. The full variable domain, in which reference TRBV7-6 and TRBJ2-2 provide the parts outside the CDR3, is GAGVSQSPRYKVTKRGQDVALRCDPISGHVSLYWYRQALGQGPEFLTYFNYEAQQDKSGLPNDRFSAERPEGSISTLTIQRTEQRDSAMYRCASSRGGLAITGELFFGEGSRLTVL.